Following are 17 T cell receptor beta chains from one sample sequenced in a study of memory CD4+ T cells and cytomegalovirus serostatus. Sequencing used immunoSEQ multiplex PCR; TCRdb keeps in-frame clones, though not all of them. Here the sample spans some 50,000 clones, around 78% being singletons. The sort gate was single viable CD3+CD4+CD8-CD45RO+ cells for memory CD4+ T cells. The sample taken for sequencing was memory CD4+ T cells from blood. Receptors originate from an adult in good health and CMV-seronegative.

This clone has more than one count but fewer than ten. The gene calls are TRBV7-2 and TRBJ2-4; tentatively, D is TRBD1 (6 bases). Germline V gene sequence: CDR1 SGHTA, CDR2 FQGNSA. The CDR3 extends over 15 amino acids. The germline V and J ends were trimmed by 2 bases and 3 bases, with 11 bases remaining between them. The CDR3 region is CASSLFQGNKNIQYF. CDR3 nucleotide sequence: TGTGCCAGCAGCTTATTCCAGGGGAACAAAAACATTCAGTACTTC.

This chain uses TRBV7-9 with TRBJ2-1; 8 bases are a match to TRBD2. Trimming removed 2 bases from V and 3 bases from J; junction bases left unmatched: 15. This CDR3 is 19 amino acids long. The germline V gene has CDR1 SEHNR and CDR2 FQNEAQ (reference sequence). The CDR3 sequence is CASSLFQGLAGLDYNEQFF. CDR3 bases: TGTGCCAGCAGCTTATTTCAGGGCTTAGCGGGGCTCGACTACAATGAGCAGTTCTTC.

The chain employs TRBV6-1 and TRBJ1-2, with D uncertain. Trimming pared 2 bases from V and 4 bases from J, leaving 11 bases between. There are 14 residues in the CDR3. CDR1 is MNHNS and CDR2 is SASEGT in the germline V gene. CDR3 DNA sequence: TGTGCCAGCAGTGAATACAATCAGGTCTATGGCTACACCTTC. This encodes CASSEYNQVYGYTF.

The chain joins TRBV5-6 to TRBJ2-2; perhaps TRBD1 as D (6 bases). Germline values: CDR1 SGHDT, CDR2 YYEEEE. The CDR3 length is 15 residues. Trimming took 3 bases from V and 7 from J, leaving 16 bases between them. DNA for the CDR3: TGTGCCAGCAGCTACTTCACAGGGAAGGGCGGGGAGCTGTTTTTT. Translation: CASSYFTGKGGELFF.

This clone has just a few counts. The gene calls are TRBV27 and TRBJ1-6; D is uncertain. Trimming left V 10 bases short and J 9 bases short, with 10 bases between. Germline assignment: CDR1 MNHEY and CDR2 SMNVEV (reference sequence). This CDR3 is 11 amino acids long. CDR3 sequence reads: CAIGTRSPLHF. In DNA, the CDR3 is TGTGCCATCGGAACCCGTTCACCCCTCCACTTT.

This chain uses TRBV6-6 with TRBJ2-5; D call uncertain. Between the trimmed V and J ends, which lost 2 bases and 1 base, there was a span of 11 bases. This CDR3 has 15 amino acids. Germline lookup yields CDR1 MNHNY and CDR2 SVGAGI (reference sequence). The CDR3 here is CASSYQQSRQETQYF. The CDR3 nucleotides are TGTGCCAGCAGTTACCAACAAAGTCGCCAAGAGACCCAGTACTTC.

The chain links TRBV7-3 to TRBJ1-2; maybe TRBD1 (5 bases). The germline V gene has CDR1 SGHTA and CDR2 FQGTGA. Trimming left V 5 bases short and J 4 bases short, with 11 bases between. The length of the CDR3 is 13 residues. The CDR3 DNA sequence: TGTGCCAGCAGCGGTGACAGAGTCTATGGCTACACCTTC. Amino acid sequence: CASSGDRVYGYTF.

This clone turned up a few times. The chain has TRBV28 and TRBJ1-5, with D perhaps TRBD1 (5 bases). Trimming cost V 7 bases and J 7 bases, with 17 bases left between them. The CDR3 extends over 14 amino acids. Germline V gives CDR1 MDHEN, CDR2 SYDVKM. CDR3 loop: CASIKGYAGQPQHF. CDR3 DNA: TGTGCCAGCATTAAGGGGTACGCGGGACAGCCCCAGCATTTT. Based on the CDR3 plus reference TRBV28 and TRBJ1-5, the full variable domain is DVKVTQSSRYLVKRTGEKVFLECVQDMDHENMFWYRQDPGLGLRLIYFSYDVKMKEKGDIPEGYSVSREKKERFSLILESASTNQTSMYLCASIKGYAGQPQHFGDGTRLSIL.

The chain has TRBV19 and TRBJ1-3; possible D gene TRBD1, 5 bases. Germline CDR1 reads LNHDA; CDR2 reads SQIVND (reference sequence). This CDR3 has 16 amino acids. V was shortened by 4 bases and J by 0 bases, with 13 bases between the two germline ends. This chain's CDR3 is CASSTKGPSSGNTIYF. CDR3 nucleotide sequence: TGTGCCAGTAGTACCAAGGGACCTTCCTCTGGAAACACCATATATTTT.

This chain connects TRBV6-5 to TRBJ2-7; D may correspond to TRBD1 or TRBD2 (5 bases each). V dropped 4 bases and J dropped 3 bases, with 19 bases sitting between them. The CDR3 length is 16 residues. Germline assignment: CDR1 MNHEY and CDR2 SVGAGI. In DNA, the CDR3 is TGTGCCAGCAGTTCGTCCGGGACCCAAGGGGTCTACGAGCAGTACTTC. Translated, it gives CASSSSGTQGVYEQYF.

V and J are TRBV28 and TRBJ1-2; 7 positions match TRBD1. The CDR3 is made up of 13 amino acids. Trimming took 5 bases from V and 4 from J; bases not matched to a gene: 4. The V gene's germline CDR1 is MDHEN and CDR2 SYDVKM. The CDR3 here is CASSPGQPYGYTF. CDR3 in DNA: TGTGCCAGCAGTCCGGGACAGCCCTATGGCTACACCTTC.

The chain combines TRBV30 with TRBJ1-4; a weak D match, TRBD1 (5 bases). The V gene lost 0 bases and the J gene lost 0 bases, with 8 bases spanning the gap. Germline V lookup: CDR1 GTSNPN, CDR2 SVGIG (reference sequence). This CDR3 spans 15 amino acids. CDR3: CAWSVGAATNEKLFF. The DNA of the CDR3 is TGTGCCTGGAGTGTAGGGGCAGCAACTAATGAAAAACTGTTTTTT.

The J gene is TRBJ2-1, the V gene TRBV5-4; TRBD1 agrees at 7 bases. Germline V CDR1 and CDR2: SGHNT, YYREEE (reference sequence). The CDR3 totals 16 residues. After removal of 1 base from V and 0 bases from J, the junction contained 4 bases not matched to a gene. In DNA form, the CDR3 reads TGTGCCAGCAGCTTGACAGGGGTCATCTCCTACAATGAGCAGTTCTTC. It yields the protein CASSLTGVISYNEQFF.

CDR3 loop: CASKRSTGDEQFF. In DNA, the CDR3 is TGTGCCAGTAAGCGTAGCACTGGGGATGAGCAGTTCTTC. The gene calls are TRBV19 and TRBJ2-1, with D hard to call. V was clipped by 7 bases and J by 8 bases, with 15 bases between them. This CDR3 has 13 amino acids. CDR1 is LNHDA and CDR2 is SQIVND in the germline V gene (reference sequence).

The chain carries TRBV4-3 and TRBJ2-3, with 10 bases fitting TRBD2. V gave up 0 bases and J gave up 5 bases; unmatched junction bases: 5. This CDR3 is 16 amino acids long. Looked up from germline, CDR1 is LGHNA and CDR2 is YSLEER. The DNA for the CDR3 is TGCGCCAGCAGCCAAGATCTAGCGGGAGCTGGAGATACGCAGTATTTT. It translates to CASSQDLAGAGDTQYF.

V is TRBV27 and J is TRBJ2-1; 11 positions agree with TRBD2. J was trimmed by 0 bases and V by 6 bases; bases with no gene match: 4. Per germline, CDR1 MNHEY and CDR2 SMNVEV (reference sequence). The CDR3 has 16 residues. This CDR3 reads CASRITSGSSYNEQFF. In DNA form, the CDR3 reads TGTGCCAGCAGAATTACTAGCGGGAGCTCCTACAATGAGCAGTTCTTC.

This clone was seen only once. The rearrangement uses TRBV5-6 and TRBJ2-1; D may be TRBD1 or TRBD2 (5 bases each). This CDR3 is 14 amino acids long. V shed 2 bases and J shed 10 bases, with 16 bases lying between them. The germline CDR1 and CDR2 sequences are SGHDT and YYEEEE. The CDR3 here is CASSFRDPLGEQFF. CDR3 sequence (DNA): TGTGCCAGCAGCTTTAGGGACCCACTCGGGGAGCAGTTCTTC.